This T cell receptor (beta chain) derives from a study of blood T cell repertoires in COVID-19. About the study: Sources were T cells, B-cell-depleted T cells, or PBMCs; the material itself was cDNA or gDNA.

Those enrolled, adults aged roughly 18 to 89 years, came from 24 US areas. Produced via immunoSEQ multiplex PCR; TCRdb's table is partial and in-frame only. Altogether about 180,000 clones are present, 60% to 80% being singletons, with the ten largest covering 15% to 20%. There are 15 residues in the CDR3. J lost 6 bases, V lost 2 bases, and 5 bases had no gene match. CDR1 MNHEY and CDR2 SVGAGI come from the germline V gene. The clonotype comes from a woman aged 50 to 60 who had recovered from COVID-19. Sequenced input: PBMCs or T cells enriched from blood (not recorded which). V and J are TRBV6-5 and TRBJ2-1; 9 bases are a match to TRBD1. CDR3 amino acids: CASSYVGTGSNEQFF. In DNA form, the CDR3 reads TGTGCCAGCAGTTACGTAGGGACAGGGTCCAATGAGCAGTTCTTC.